Listed below are T cell receptor beta chains from one sample, sequenced in a study of T cell responses to AZD1222 COVID-19 vaccine. This table comes from immunoSEQ multiplex PCR, and its TCRdb copy is limited to in-frame clones, with some not included. The repertoire includes about 69,000 clones, roughly 83% of them detected once, and approximately 23% sits in the top ten. The sequenced sample was peripheral blood, obtained 28 days after the second AZD1222 dose. The receptors here all came from an adult who received the AZD1222 COVID-19 vaccine. The CDR3 runs from the conserved cysteine through the conserved F or W. D genes are given only for firm matches. The size field is filled for only some rows; it gives once, few, many or a size class.

D: .; J: TRBJ2-5; V: TRBV29-1; size: once; DNA: TGCAGCGTTGCCTCTGGGGGCACGAAGACCCAGTACTTC; CDR3: CSVASGGTKTQYF
D: .; J: TRBJ2-3; V: TRBV2; size: .; DNA: TGTGCCAGCAGTGAGGGTGGGAGGAGGACAGATACGCAGTATTTT; CDR3: CASSEGGRRTDTQYF
D: TRBD1; J: TRBJ1-1; V: TRBV5-1; size: .; DNA: TGCGCCAGCAACTTTAGTGGACAGGGGAACACTGAAGCTTTCTTT; CDR3: CASNFSGQGNTEAFF
D: .; J: TRBJ2-7; V: TRBV21-1; size: few; DNA: TGTGCCAGCAGCAACGCAGGGGGTTACGAGCAGTACTTC; CDR3: CASSNAGGYEQYF
D: .; J: TRBJ2-3; V: TRBV7-8; size: few; DNA: TGTGCCAGCAGCTTAGGTGGGCTAGGGAGCACAGATACGCAGTATTTT; CDR3: CASSLGGLGSTDTQYF
D: TRBD1; J: TRBJ1-1; V: TRBV2; size: .; DNA: TGTGCCAGCTACGACAGGGGAGGAGGGTCTGAAGCTTTCTTT; CDR3: CASYDRGGGSEAFF
D: .; J: TRBJ2-7; V: TRBV19; size: .; DNA: TGTGCCAGTAGTCCCTGGGGCGGCTCCTACGAGCAGTACTTC; CDR3: CASSPWGGSYEQYF
D: .; J: TRBJ1-1; V: TRBV7-3; size: .; DNA: TGTGCCAGCACCGAGGGGTGGCAGTACACTGAAGCTTTCTTT; CDR3: CASTEGWQYTEAFF
D: .; J: TRBJ1-6; V: TRBV21-1; size: .; DNA: TGTGCCACCAACAGGGGGAATCCCTCTCCCCTTTTCCCACCCCTCCACTTT; CDR3: CATNRGNPSPLFPPLHF
D: TRBD2; J: TRBJ2-1; V: TRBV19; size: few; DNA: TGTGCCAGTAGTATCGGGGGGTACAATTCCTACAATGAGCAGTTCTTC; CDR3: CASSIGGYNSYNEQFF
D: TRBD1; J: TRBJ1-2; V: TRBV11-2; size: .; DNA: TGTGCCAGCAGCTTATTATACAGGGGGCAGAATGGCTACACCTTC; CDR3: CASSLLYRGQNGYTF
D: TRBD1; J: TRBJ1-6; V: TRBV12-3/TRBV12-4; size: .; DNA: TGTGCCAGCACAGGACAGGGGGTTTCACCCCTCCACTTT; CDR3: CASTGQGVSPLHF
D: TRBD1; J: TRBJ1-6; V: TRBV5-5; size: .; DNA: TGTGCCAGCAGCCCCGACCCGACAGGGACCTTTAGCTCCTATAATTCACCCCTCCACTTT; CDR3: CASSPDPTGTFSSYNSPLHF
D: .; J: TRBJ1-1; V: TRBV7-2; size: .; DNA: TGTGCCAGCAGCTCCAACCCGGGACGGGTGAACACTGAAGCTTTCTTT; CDR3: CASSSNPGRVNTEAFF
D: .; J: TRBJ2-1; V: TRBV3-1/TRBV3-2; size: .; DNA: TGTGCCAGCAGCCTGCGTGGGCGTGCCGATGAGCAGTTCTTC; CDR3: CASSLRGRADEQFF
D: .; J: TRBJ1-3; V: TRBV6-5; size: .; DNA: TGTGCCAGCACCGATTGGGGTGGAAACACCATATATTTT; CDR3: CASTDWGGNTIYF
D: .; J: TRBJ2-7; V: TRBV5-1; size: .; DNA: TGCGCCAGCAGCCAGCGACAGGAGGGGGAGCAGTACTTC; CDR3: CASSQRQEGEQYF
D: .; J: TRBJ2-1; V: TRBV5-1; size: .; DNA: TGCGCCAGCACCCTTGACAATGAGCAGTTCTTC; CDR3: CASTLDNEQFF
D: TRBD1; J: TRBJ1-2; V: TRBV16; size: .; DNA: TGTGCCAGCAGCCCTTCGACAGGGGGCGAAAGGGGCTACACCTTC; CDR3: CASSPSTGGERGYTF
D: .; J: TRBJ2-7; V: TRBV27; size: .; DNA: TGTGCCACCCTGACTGGGACCGGGGTGTACTTC; CDR3: CATLTGTGVYF
D: TRBD1; J: TRBJ2-7; V: TRBV27; size: .; DNA: TGTGCCAGCAGCAGAACGGGACAGCTAATCTACGAGCAGTACTTC; CDR3: CASSRTGQLIYEQYF
D: TRBD1; J: TRBJ1-2; V: TRBV2; size: .; DNA: TGTGCCAGCATCGACCAGGGGGCAAAAGGCTACACCTTC; CDR3: CASIDQGAKGYTF
D: .; J: TRBJ2-7; V: TRBV5-1; size: .; DNA: TGCGCCAGCAGCTTAGGGGTTGGCTACGAGCAGTACTTC; CDR3: CASSLGVGYEQYF
D: .; J: TRBJ1-1; V: TRBV10-3; size: .; DNA: TGTGCCATCAGACTGTCGGGAGCGAACACTGAAGCTTTCTTT; CDR3: CAIRLSGANTEAFF
D: .; J: TRBJ1-3; V: TRBV12-3/TRBV12-4; size: .; DNA: TGTGCCTCCGGGGGGGGCCGGGGAAACACCATATATTTT; CDR3: CASGGGRGNTIYF